A selection of T cell receptor beta chains follows, all from one sample in a study of T cell responses to AZD1222 COVID-19 vaccine. Sequencing was performed with immunoSEQ multiplex PCR; in TCRdb, only in-frame clones are kept and a portion is missing. The sample records roughly 120,000 clones, about 90% being singletons. Sequenced material: peripheral blood, taken 28 days after the second AZD1222 dose. The source of these receptors is an adult who received the AZD1222 COVID-19 vaccine. CDR3s include the opening cysteine and the closing phenylalanine or tryptophan. A D gene is named only where the DNA matches it firmly. Only part of the rows carry a size: once, few, many, or a class if the clone is expanded.

J	size	V	D	DNA	CDR3
TRBJ2-4	NA	TRBV28	NA	TGTGCCAGCAGTTTACGGGTTTCGCTCTTTGGCTTAGCCAAAAACATTCAGTACTTC	CASSLRVSLFGLAKNIQYF
TRBJ2-6	NA	TRBV3-1/TRBV3-2	NA	TGTGCCAGCAGCCAGGGGGATGGGGCCAACGTCCTGACTTTC	CASSQGDGANVLTF
TRBJ1-6	NA	TRBV29-1	TRBD1	TGCAGCGTTAGTACAGGGGAGGGGGCACCCCTCCACTTT	CSVSTGEGAPLHF
TRBJ1-4	once	TRBV28	NA	TGTGCCAGCAACTCCCGAGCGCCGGGTGAAAAACTGTTTTTT	CASNSRAPGEKLFF
TRBJ2-7	once	TRBV5-4	TRBD2	TGTGCCCGCAGCTTGGGGGGGGGAGGGCCGGTTCGGGAGCAGTACTTC	CARSLGGGGPVREQYF
TRBJ1-6	NA	TRBV30	NA	TGTGCCTGGAGTACCGGTAATTCACCCCTCCACTTT	CAWSTGNSPLHF
TRBJ2-2	NA	TRBV7-9	TRBD2	TGTGCCAGCAACTTATATGGACTAGCGGACACCGGGGAGCTGTTTTTT	CASNLYGLADTGELFF
TRBJ1-4	NA	TRBV15	NA	TGTGCCACCAGCAGGAGCTCGGACGGACCTGAAAAACTGTTTTTT	CATSRSSDGPEKLFF
TRBJ1-5	NA	TRBV2	NA	TGTGCCAGCAGTGAATCGGGTCTGAATCAGCCCCAGCATTTT	CASSESGLNQPQHF
TRBJ2-5	once	TRBV7-8	NA	TGTGCCAGCACCCTTAATACGCAGATCCAAGAGACCCAGTACTTC	CASTLNTQIQETQYF
TRBJ1-5	NA	TRBV5-6	NA	TGTGCCAGCAGCCCGGACACAACGGAATATAGCAATCAGCCCCAGCATTTT	CASSPDTTEYSNQPQHF
TRBJ2-3	NA	TRBV12-3/TRBV12-4	NA	TGTGCCAGCAGCTCCACGGGCACGAATACGCAGTATTTT	CASSSTGTNTQYF
TRBJ1-1	NA	TRBV9	NA	TGTGCCAGCAGCGTAGTGGTCATCAACACTGAAGCTTTCTTT	CASSVVVINTEAFF
TRBJ2-1	NA	TRBV24-1	NA	TGTGCCACCAGTGCGGGACGGGAGAGGAATGAGCAGTTCTTC	CATSAGRERNEQFF
TRBJ2-6	NA	TRBV5-1	NA	TGCGCCAGCAGGTTGGTTTTATCTGGGGCCAACGTCCTGACTTTC	CASRLVLSGANVLTF
TRBJ1-1	once	TRBV28	NA	TGTGCCAGCAGTTTGGTCGGTTTACAGGCTTTCTTT	CASSLVGLQAFF
TRBJ1-2	NA	TRBV5-1	TRBD1	TGCGCCAGCAGCTGGGACAGCACAGGCTACACCTTC	CASSWDSTGYTF
TRBJ2-1	NA	TRBV5-1	TRBD1	TGCGCCAGCAGCTACGGACAGGGTGGTGACAATGAGCAGTTCTTC	CASSYGQGGDNEQFF
TRBJ2-4	NA	TRBV2	TRBD2	TGTGCCAGCAGCGCCGGACTAGCTGCAAAAAACATTCAGTACTTC	CASSAGLAAKNIQYF
TRBJ2-5	NA	TRBV27	NA	TGTGCCAGCAGTTTATCCCGACAGGTCCAAGAGACCCAGTACTTC	CASSLSRQVQETQYF
TRBJ2-3	NA	TRBV5-1	TRBD1	TGCGCCAGCAGCTTACGCAGGGGGCCGGATACGCAGTATTTT	CASSLRRGPDTQYF
TRBJ1-3	NA	TRBV28	NA	TGTGCCAGCAGTTTATGGGGGGGACCGGGAAACACCATATATTTT	CASSLWGGPGNTIYF
TRBJ2-2	NA	TRBV13	NA	TGTGCCAGCAGCTTACAACAGGGAAACGGGGAGCTGTTTTTT	CASSLQQGNGELFF
TRBJ1-5	once	TRBV21-1	NA	TGTGCCAGCAGCCCAAAAGACACCTACTTACAGCCCCAGCATTTT	CASSPKDTYLQPQHF
TRBJ1-2	NA	TRBV5-1	NA	TGCGCCAGCAGCCCCAGGGTTGGCTATGGCTACACCTTC	CASSPRVGYGYTF
TRBJ2-7	NA	TRBV6-1	NA	TGTGCCAGCAGTGAAGAAGAGGGGAGCTCCTACGAGCAGTACTTC	CASSEEEGSSYEQYF
TRBJ1-1	NA	TRBV19	NA	TGTGCCAGCAAGTTATACACTGAAGCTTTCTTT	CASKLYTEAFF
TRBJ1-1	NA	TRBV28	TRBD1	TGTGCCAGCAGAATGATAGGGACAGCCTTGAACACTGAAGCTTTCTTT	CASRMIGTALNTEAFF
TRBJ1-6	NA	TRBV27	TRBD1	TGTGCCAGCAGGGGTACAGGGGGTCCCTCACCCCTCCACTTT	CASRGTGGPSPLHF
TRBJ1-2	NA	TRBV6-5	NA	TGTGCCAGCGAGGGGGATGGGGGCTACACCTTC	CASEGDGGYTF
TRBJ2-3	few	TRBV6-6	NA	TGTGCCAGCAGTAACTTTGATACGCAGTATTTT	CASSNFDTQYF
TRBJ2-1	NA	TRBV6-5	NA	TGTGCCAGTGACGGAGGGGGCTCCTACAATGAGCAGTTCTTC	CASDGGGSYNEQFF
TRBJ2-3	NA	TRBV6-1	NA	TGTGCCAGCAGTGAAGCTACCCAGACCGCCACAGATACGCAGTATTTT	CASSEATQTATDTQYF
TRBJ1-4	NA	TRBV6-5	NA	TGTGCCAGCAGACTAAGGCCGGACCGGGGCGAAAAACTGTTTTTT	CASRLRPDRGEKLFF
TRBJ1-1	NA	TRBV24-1	NA	TGTGCCACCAGTGAGGGAGGGGTAGGGGCTGAAGCTTTCTTT	CATSEGGVGAEAFF
TRBJ1-2	NA	TRBV28	NA	TGTGCCAGCAATGTAGCAGGCCTTGACTATGGCTACACCTTC	CASNVAGLDYGYTF
TRBJ2-7	NA	TRBV4-1	NA	TGCGCCAGCAGCCCAACAGGGTACGAGCAGTACTTC	CASSPTGYEQYF
TRBJ1-1	few	TRBV19	TRBD1	TGTGCCAGTTCGGGACAGGGCTTTGAAGCTTTCTTT	CASSGQGFEAFF
TRBJ1-5	NA	TRBV20-1	NA	TGCAGTGCTAGCCGGGACTACCAGCATTTT	CSASRDYQHF
TRBJ2-7	NA	TRBV7-9	NA	TGTGCCAGCAGACGGACAGACTACGAGCAGTACTTC	CASRRTDYEQYF
TRBJ1-2	NA	TRBV18	NA	TGTGCCAGCTCATCAGCAGGGGTTGGGCCTAACTATGGCTACACCTTC	CASSSAGVGPNYGYTF
TRBJ2-3	NA	TRBV3-1/TRBV3-2	NA	TGTGCCAGCAGCCAAGGATACCAAACAGATACGCAGTATTTT	CASSQGYQTDTQYF
TRBJ2-5	NA	TRBV25-1	NA	TGTGCCAGCAGTGAAGGGGTCTTCCAAGAGACCCAGTACTTC	CASSEGVFQETQYF
TRBJ2-2	NA	TRBV12-5	TRBD2	TGTGCTAGTGGTGAGAGCGGGAGCCGGGCCGGGGAGCTGTTTTTT	CASGESGSRAGELFF
TRBJ2-7	NA	TRBV5-4	NA	TGTGCCAGCAGCCCAGACCCCAACTACGAGCAGTACTTC	CASSPDPNYEQYF
TRBJ1-2	NA	TRBV28	NA	TGTGCCAGCACTGACTGGGACGGCAACATTTTCTATGGCTACACCTTC	CASTDWDGNIFYGYTF